One sample yielded the 6 T cell receptor beta chains listed below, sequenced in a study of a mutant IDH1 vaccine in newly diagnosed glioma. Time point defined: week 5, during vaccination. Every vaccine dose comprised 300 ug of mutant IDH1 20-mer peptide plus topical imiquimod. These TCRs are of unknown antigen specificity. Assay used: immunoSEQ multiplex PCR; TCRdb lists only in-frame clones, some missing. The profile shows roughly 40,000 clones, roughly 90% of them singletons. This specimen was PBMCs, taken from a glioma patient whose treatment included an IDH1 peptide vaccine. These receptors were taken from a man in his fifties with glioma.

The gene calls are TRBV29-1 and TRBJ2-5, with D possibly matching TRBD2 (6 bases). The germline V gene has CDR1 SQVTM and CDR2 ANQGSEA. The CDR3 has 12 amino acids. Between the trimmed V and J ends, which lost 6 bases and 2 bases, there was a span of 10 bases. The CDR3 here is CSVGTPQETQYF. CDR3 sequence (DNA): TGCAGCGTCGGGACTCCTCAAGAGACCCAGTACTTC.

The chain couples TRBV28 to TRBJ1-4; D is perhaps TRBD1 (5 bases). Germline CDR1 reads MDHEN; CDR2 reads SYDVKM. Trimming took off 1 base at V and 8 bases at J, with 8 bases between the two ends. The CDR3 has 13 amino acids. The CDR3 DNA is TGTGCCAGCAGTTTATTGGGGGAAGAAAAACTGTTTTTT. It translates to CASSLLGEEKLFF.

The chain joins TRBV30 to TRBJ1-1, with D maybe TRBD1 (5 bases). CDR1 and CDR2 (germline): GTSNPN, SVGIG (reference sequence). Trimming stripped 1 base from V and 1 base from J, with 7 bases between. The CDR3 consists of 13 residues. The CDR3 DNA reads as TGTGCCTGGAGTGCTCAGGGGAACACTGAAGCTTTCTTT. This codes for CAWSAQGNTEAFF. Drawing the rest from reference TRBV30 and TRBJ1-1, the complete variable domain is SQTIHQWPATLVQPVGSPLSLECTVEGTSNPNLYWYRQAAGRGLQLLFYSVGIGQISSEVPQNLSASRPQDRQFILSSKKLLLSDSGFYLCAWSAQGNTEAFFGQGTRLTVV.

This chain connects TRBV2 to TRBJ1-1; D is ambiguous. CDR3 length equals 14 residues. V lost 7 bases to trimming and J lost 0 bases, with 12 bases between them. CDR1 and CDR2 (germline): SNHLY, FYNNEI. CDR3 in amino acids: CASNKRWLNTEAFF. CDR3 nucleotide sequence: TGTGCCAGCAACAAAAGGTGGTTGAACACTGAAGCTTTCTTT.

The V and J genes are TRBV18 and TRBJ1-5, with D possibly TRBD1 on 5 matching bases. Germline CDR1 is KGHSH and CDR2 is LQKENI. Trimming removed 6 bases at V and 2 bases at J, with 17 bases between. The CDR3 is made up of 16 amino acids. CDR3 sequence (DNA): TGTGCCAGCTCCGAATTAGCGGGGGTACGCAATCAGCCCCAGCATTTT. Its translation: CASSELAGVRNQPQHF.

The V and J genes are TRBV7-8 and TRBJ1-2, with D perhaps TRBD1 (5 bases). The ends were cut back, 5 bases at V and 2 bases at J, with 18 bases in the middle. In germline, CDR1 is SGHVS, CDR2 FQNEAQ. The CDR3 is 16 residues long. CDR3 bases: TGTGCCAGCAGCGCCGGGAGGGGCCCGCTCAACTATGGCTACACCTTC. Translation gives CASSAGRGPLNYGYTF.